This paragraph covers one T cell receptor beta chain sequence. Which antigen it targets is not known. The input lacks base qualities; no much larger clone sits a single base away. This specimen belongs to a study of T cell responses to AZD1222 COVID-19 vaccine (dated by TCRdb to about 2021). The study in broad terms: TCR sequencing covered fewer than 250 trial participants: 200 to 220 given two doses of AZD1222 and 26 given two doses of MenACWY control vaccine. Enrollment into the trials was organized by age into subgroups of 18-55, 56-69 and 70-plus years, and those subgroups contained approximately 150, 30 and 60 TCR-sequenced participants, respectively.

The CDR3 regions of human TCRbeta chains were analyzed by immunosequencing. Turning to the authors' computational methods: Repertoire TCRs were matched against a reference library of SARS-CoV-2-specific TCRs generated with the MIRA antigen-specificity platform. Breadth meant the fraction of unique TCRs that were SARS-CoV-2-associated, whereas depth meant the fraction of total T cells that were SARS-CoV-2-associated. Using the MIRA data, each spike-specific TCR was mapped to the spike region that the TCR reacts to and placed in a CD4 or CD8 class. Log10-transformed breadth and depth values were compared by one-way ANOVA with Sidak's multiple comparisons tests. TCRdb limited this immuneACCESS table to in-frame rearrangements with V and J called. A share of clones is missing; checked studies link under half to unresolved V genes, and the rest is unexplained. V and J calls and clone size follow that table, whereas D and trimming were derived from the DNA. A total of about 270,000 clones appear in this sample, about 94% of them only once. The ten largest account for around 0.6% of the sample.

The sample's time point, from its label and the paper: about 28 days (+/-7) after the second vaccine dose. Because spike-specific TCR depth and breadth did not differ between the two schedules, AZD1222 recipients who got a second dose at roughly 4 weeks were pooled with those who got a second dose at roughly 12 weeks. The vaccinee samples were drawn from two UK trials, COV001 and COV002, one of which was a single-blind randomized controlled phase 2/3 trial testing AZD1222 (ChAdOx1 nCoV-19) in healthy adults. For TCRbeta chain sequencing, PBMC samples from trial participants were taken at day 0 and at day 28 after the second dose. Taken from cysteine to phenylalanine, the CDR3 has 13 residues. Left in the record is the CDR3 DNA by itself, 39 bases read in frame from the first base. After removal of 7 bases from V and 6 bases from J, the junction retains 9 bases not matched to a gene. For CDR1 and CDR2, the germline V gene lists SNHLY and FYNNEI.

What the work shows at the level of the full study, not this receptor alone: Because no samples from the day 14 peak response were available, repertoires could be characterized only after the peak T cell response. The vaccine-associated CD4 TCRs covered the entire spike protein, and the dominant responses fell in regions 160-218 and 743-854. The 56-69-year group was small, and its depth increase did not reach significance, likely because of low power. Reportedly, close to half of the unique spike-specific TCRs recognized epitopes lying outside the regions that are mutated in the B.1.351 and B.1.1.7 variants. After two AZD1222 doses, spike-specific TCR breadth and depth were significantly higher than at day 0 and than in MenACWY recipients. Only five or six AZD1222 recipients were SARS-CoV-2 seropositive at baseline, limiting conclusions about previously exposed vaccinees. Participants were mostly white British, with more females than males. The authors suggested clonal diversity may have been underestimated.

The rearrangement combines TRBV2 with TRBJ2-7, with 7 junctional bases fitting TRBD1. This clonotype was obtained from an adult who received the AZD1222 COVID-19 vaccine. Sequenced material: peripheral blood, taken 28 days after the second AZD1222 dose. The CDR3 in this case is CASTSLQGVEQYF. The nucleotides are TGTGCCAGCACGTCCCTTCAGGGGGTCGAGCAGTACTTC.